Here is one TCR beta chain with its context. Its antigen is still unknown. The data are from a study of cytomegalovirus exposure and HLA in healthy donors. Whole-study findings and limits: The productive fraction for most TCR beta V segments was about 87% or about 30% in an earlier analysis.

Primers for the PCR totalled 60 Vbeta and 13 Jbeta. In the original workflow: About 12 million shared chains were among the roughly 80 million unique TCR beta chains that a later analysis counted. Clones were sequenced by immunoSEQ multiplex PCR, and TCRdb holds only the in-frame ones, with some missing. Clonal size and the V and J genes are those of that table, whereas D and trimming came from the DNA. The sample lists fewer than 250,000 clones, roughly 82% seen once, with roughly 6% in the top ten. Each donor's status was that of a healthy bone marrow donor. The V gene's germline CDR1 is MRHNA and CDR2 SNTAGT. CDR3 length equals 16 residues. Unmatched junction bases numbered 6, after V lost 1 base and J lost 2 bases.

Source material: PBMCs. V and J are TRBV6-4 and TRBJ2-3, with 7 bases lining up with TRBD2. The sequence derives from a man between 35 and 55 years old in good health and CMV-seropositive. CDR3 DNA sequence: TGTGCCAGCAGTGACTTAGCCGGGAGGACCACAGATACGCAGTATTTT. It yields the protein CASSDLAGRTTDTQYF.